This TCR beta chain comes out of a study of liver allograft versus peripheral blood T cells. Background on the study: Recipients' peripheral blood served as the comparator for T cell receptor repertoires in transplanted livers. Notes on the study in general: Reportedly, the T cell receptor repertoires inside liver allografts were not the same as those in peripheral blood.

TCRdb itself ran the reads through MiXCR, one entry per CDR3 protein. Altogether around 9,000 distinct CDR3 sequences are present, under 20% being singletons, with the ten largest covering roughly 26%. As for this clonotype: Its antigen is unidentified.

The CDR3 has 16 amino acids. V gave up 1 base and J gave up 1 base, with 12 bases separating them. Germline lookup yields CDR1 MNHEY and CDR2 SMNVEV (reference sequence). This TCR was sampled from a human patient who had a liver transplant. The T cells may partly be graft donor cells. V and J are TRBV27 and TRBJ2-3; D uncertain. The CDR3 region is CASSLYGKWGTDTQYF. As DNA, the CDR3 is TGTGCCAGCAGTTTATATGGGAAATGGGGCACAGATACGCAGTATTTT.